This paragraph reports one TCR beta chain. What it binds is not known. One or more pre-ART and two or more post-ART PBMC samples were available from each donor. These data belong to a study of long-term antiretroviral therapy in people with HIV. Study-wide points: Dominant in the repertoire at all time points were clones expanded before ART. The study collected blood between about 2003 and 2018, possibly under older ART regimens.

Looked up from germline, CDR1 is SGHAT and CDR2 is FQNNGV. V was shortened by 1 base and J by 2 bases, with 15 bases between the two germline ends. The CDR3 has 16 amino acids. Assay version v3.0 of immunoSEQ was used, and it was run at survey level. The repertoire was sequenced with immunoSEQ multiplex PCR; TCRdb's copy has only in-frame clones and lacks some. This sample has around 12,000 clones, with over 60% found just once. The origin of this receptor is a woman in her 40s with HIV. The sequences come from unsorted PBMCs, collected 0.5 years before starting antiretroviral therapy. V gene TRBV11-2 combines with J gene TRBJ2-7, with D maybe TRBD1 (6 bases). The CDR3 protein is CASSLATGRGTYEQYF. The DNA of the CDR3 is TGTGCCAGCAGCTTAGCTACAGGGAGAGGGACCTACGAGCAGTACTTC.